This T cell receptor (beta chain) was captured by sequencing in a study of T cells in Graves' hyperthyroidism and ophthalmopathy. This CDR3 contains 16 residues. The V gene end was trimmed by 3 bases and the J gene end by 5 bases; junction bases not matched to a gene: 13. The germline CDR1 and CDR2 sequences are MDHEN and SYDVKM. TCR beta CDR3 regions were amplified from RNA. First-round RT-PCR with HTBI primers amplified the TCR CDR3 region. One entry per CDR3 protein, called by TCRdb with MiXCR from the multiplex PCR reads. The table has about 610,000 distinct CDR3 sequences, around 15% seen once. The specimen was blood. The chain employs TRBV28 and TRBJ2-7, with 7 nucleotides matching TRBD1. The sequence was collected from a woman aged 40 to 50 with Graves' ophthalmopathy. The CDR3, as DNA: TGTGCCAGCAGTTTCCCCGACAGGGCCATGAGAAACGAGCAGTACTTC. Translating gives CASSFPDRAMRNEQYF.